The clone carrying this T cell receptor (beta chain) was detected a few times. Its specificity is not known. The CDR3 runs 14 residues. Germline CDR1 MNHNS, CDR2 SASEGT. The J segment lost 6 bases and the V segment lost 1 base, leaving 5 bases of the junction unmatched. This sample is part of a study of T-cell memory formation after mild COVID-19. Study observations and caveats: The study found balanced CD4/CD8 in clones contracting day 15 to 85 and a CD4+ lean in later expanders. CD8+ contracting clones occupied EMRA, while CD4+ ones occupied mainly CM and EM. Some SARS-CoV-2-responding clones were already detected in memory before infection.

TCRdb processed the 5' RACE reads anew with MiXCR; each CDR3 protein has one entry. In the table there are 55,000 to 80,000 distinct CDR3 sequences, around 10% of which are singletons. The rearrangement joins TRBV6-1 to TRBJ2-5; 7 bases fit TRBD1. Material for sequencing was PBMCs or a T cell subset sorted from them (not recorded which). The clonotype comes from a man aged 18 to 35 who had mild COVID-19 (a few samples of this study predate the infection). Cell type and time point are not known. The CDR3 reads CASSEGNRGQTQYF. The CDR3 DNA follows: TGTGCCAGCAGTGAAGGGAACAGGGGCCAGACCCAGTACTTC.